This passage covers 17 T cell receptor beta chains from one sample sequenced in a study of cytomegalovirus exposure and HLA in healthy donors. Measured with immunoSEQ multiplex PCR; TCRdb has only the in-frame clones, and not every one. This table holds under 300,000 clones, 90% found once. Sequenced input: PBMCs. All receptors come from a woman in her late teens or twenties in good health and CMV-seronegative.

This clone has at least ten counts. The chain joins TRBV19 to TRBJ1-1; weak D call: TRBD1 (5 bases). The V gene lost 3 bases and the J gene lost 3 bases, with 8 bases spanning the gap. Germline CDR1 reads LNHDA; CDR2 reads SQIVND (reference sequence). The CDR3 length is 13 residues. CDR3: CASSIQQDTEAFF. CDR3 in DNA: TGTGCCAGTAGTATTCAACAGGACACTGAAGCTTTCTTT.

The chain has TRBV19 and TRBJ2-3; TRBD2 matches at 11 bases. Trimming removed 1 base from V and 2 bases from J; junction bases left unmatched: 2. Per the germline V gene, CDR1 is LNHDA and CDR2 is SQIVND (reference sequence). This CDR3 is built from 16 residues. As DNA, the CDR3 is TGTGCCAGTAGTATAGGACTAGCGGGAACCACAGATACGCAGTATTTT. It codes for CASSIGLAGTTDTQYF.

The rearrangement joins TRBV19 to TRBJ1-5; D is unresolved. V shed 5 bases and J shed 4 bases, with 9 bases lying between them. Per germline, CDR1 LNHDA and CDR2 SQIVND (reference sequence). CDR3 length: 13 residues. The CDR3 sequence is CASSLSTNQPQHF. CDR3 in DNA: TGTGCCAGTAGTTTGTCTACTAATCAGCCCCAGCATTTT.

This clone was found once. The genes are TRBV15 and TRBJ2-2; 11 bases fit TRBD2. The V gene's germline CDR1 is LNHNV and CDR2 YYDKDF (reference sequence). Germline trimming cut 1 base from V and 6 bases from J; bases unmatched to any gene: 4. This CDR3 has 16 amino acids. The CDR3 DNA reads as TGTGCCACCAGCAGAGGTGGTAGCGGGGGGGCCGGGGAGCTGTTTTTT. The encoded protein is CATSRGGSGGAGELFF.

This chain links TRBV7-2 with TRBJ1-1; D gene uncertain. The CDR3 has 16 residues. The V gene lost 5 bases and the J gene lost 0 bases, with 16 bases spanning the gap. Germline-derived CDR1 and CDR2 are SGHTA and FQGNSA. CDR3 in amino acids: CASSLMPPTLNTEAFF. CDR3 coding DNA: TGTGCCAGCAGCCTCATGCCACCTACCTTGAACACTGAAGCTTTCTTT. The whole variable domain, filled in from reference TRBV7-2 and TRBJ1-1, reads GAGVSQSPSNKVTEKGKDVELRCDPISGHTALYWYRQSLGQGLEFLIYFQGNSAPDKSGLPSDRFSAERTGGSVSTLTIQRTQQEDSAVYLCASSLMPPTLNTEAFFGQGTRLTVV.

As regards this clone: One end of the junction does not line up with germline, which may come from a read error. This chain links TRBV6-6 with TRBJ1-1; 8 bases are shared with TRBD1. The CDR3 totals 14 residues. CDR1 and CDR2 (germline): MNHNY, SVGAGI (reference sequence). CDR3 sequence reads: CASSYSNEPGTGLF. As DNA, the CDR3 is TGTGCCAGCAGTTACTCAAATGAGCCCGGGACAGGCCTTTTT.

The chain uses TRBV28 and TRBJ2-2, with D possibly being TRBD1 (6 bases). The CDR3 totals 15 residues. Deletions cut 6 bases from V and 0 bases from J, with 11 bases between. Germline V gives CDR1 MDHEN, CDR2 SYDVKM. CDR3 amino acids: CASRWDNPNTGELFF. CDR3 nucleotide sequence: TGTGCCAGCAGGTGGGACAACCCGAACACCGGGGAGCTGTTTTTT. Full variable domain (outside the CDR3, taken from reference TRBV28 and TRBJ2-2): DVKVTQSSRYLVKRTGEKVFLECVQDMDHENMFWYRQDPGLGLRLIYFSYDVKMKEKGDIPEGYSVSREKKERFSLILESASTNQTSMYLCASRWDNPNTGELFFGEGSRLTVL.

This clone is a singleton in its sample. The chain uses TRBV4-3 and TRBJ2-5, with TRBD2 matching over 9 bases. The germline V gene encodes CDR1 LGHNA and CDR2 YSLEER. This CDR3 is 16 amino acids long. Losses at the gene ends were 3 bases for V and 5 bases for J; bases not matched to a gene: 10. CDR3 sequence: CASSHGLATVSETQYF. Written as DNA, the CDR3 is TGCGCCAGCAGCCACGGACTAGCGACAGTGTCGGAGACCCAGTACTTC.

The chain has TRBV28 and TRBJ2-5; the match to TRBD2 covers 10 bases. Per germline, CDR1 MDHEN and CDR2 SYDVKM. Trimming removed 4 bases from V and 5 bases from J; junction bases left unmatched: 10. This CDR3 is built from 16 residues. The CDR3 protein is CASSSSGGDGRETQYF. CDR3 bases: TGTGCCAGCAGTTCGAGCGGGGGGGATGGTCGGGAGACCCAGTACTTC.

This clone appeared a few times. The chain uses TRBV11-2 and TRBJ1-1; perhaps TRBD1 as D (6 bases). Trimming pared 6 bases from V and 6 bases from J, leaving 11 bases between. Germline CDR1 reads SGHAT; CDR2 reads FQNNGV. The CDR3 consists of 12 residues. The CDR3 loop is CASRQGTPEAFF. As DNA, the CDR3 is TGTGCCAGCAGACAGGGCACTCCTGAAGCTTTCTTT. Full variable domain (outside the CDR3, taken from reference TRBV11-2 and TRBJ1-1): EAGVAQSPRYKIIEKRQSVAFWCNPISGHATLYWYQQILGQGPKLLIQFQNNGVVDDSQLPKDRFSAERLKGVDSTLKIQPAKLEDSAVYLCASRQGTPEAFFGQGTRLTVV.

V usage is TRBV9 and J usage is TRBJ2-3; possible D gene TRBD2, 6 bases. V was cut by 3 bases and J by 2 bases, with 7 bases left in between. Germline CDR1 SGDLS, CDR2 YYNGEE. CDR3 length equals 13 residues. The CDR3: CASSGTNTDTQYF. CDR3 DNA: TGTGCCAGCAGCGGGACTAACACAGATACGCAGTATTTT.

CDR3 DNA sequence: TGTGCCAGCAGCTTAGTAGACAGGGGCGCTGAAGCTTTCTTT. Protein: CASSLVDRGAEAFF. V usage is TRBV7-6 and J usage is TRBJ1-1; 8 bases fit TRBD1. Germline V gene sequence: CDR1 SGHVS, CDR2 FNYEAQ. The CDR3 loop spans 14 amino acids. V dropped 1 base and J dropped 6; count of bases not matched to a gene: 4.

CDR3 nucleotide sequence: TGTGCCAGCAGTTACCCTGGGACTAGCGGCAATGAGCAGTTCTTC. Translation gives CASSYPGTSGNEQFF. This sequence joins TRBV6-5 and TRBJ2-1, with 11 bases lining up with TRBD2. Germline assignment: CDR1 MNHEY and CDR2 SVGAGI. The CDR3 sequence is 15 residues long. J gave up 6 bases and V 2 bases, and 3 bases lay outside the gene matches.

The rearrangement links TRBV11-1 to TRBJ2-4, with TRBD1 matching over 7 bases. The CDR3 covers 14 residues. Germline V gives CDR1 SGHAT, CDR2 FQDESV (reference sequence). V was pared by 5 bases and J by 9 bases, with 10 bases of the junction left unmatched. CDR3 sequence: CASSPRTGLGIQYF. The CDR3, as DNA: TGTGCCAGCAGCCCCCGGACAGGTCTAGGCATTCAGTACTTC. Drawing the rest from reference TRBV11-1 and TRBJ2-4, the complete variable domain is EAEVAQSPRYKITEKSQAVAFWCDPISGHATLYWYRQILGQGPELLVQFQDESVVDDSQLPKDRFSAERLKGVDSTLKIQPAELGDSAMYLCASSPRTGLGIQYFGAGTRLSVL.

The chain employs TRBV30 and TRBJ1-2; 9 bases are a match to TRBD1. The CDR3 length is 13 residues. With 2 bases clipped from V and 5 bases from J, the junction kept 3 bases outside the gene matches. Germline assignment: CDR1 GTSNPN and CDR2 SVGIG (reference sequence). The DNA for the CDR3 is TGTGCCTGGAGTCCGGACAGGGGATATGGCTACACCTTC. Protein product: CAWSPDRGYGYTF. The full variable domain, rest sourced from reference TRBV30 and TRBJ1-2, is SQTIHQWPATLVQPVGSPLSLECTVEGTSNPNLYWYRQAAGRGLQLLFYSVGIGQISSEVPQNLSASRPQDRQFILSSKKLLLSDSGFYLCAWSPDRGYGYTFGSGTRLTVV.

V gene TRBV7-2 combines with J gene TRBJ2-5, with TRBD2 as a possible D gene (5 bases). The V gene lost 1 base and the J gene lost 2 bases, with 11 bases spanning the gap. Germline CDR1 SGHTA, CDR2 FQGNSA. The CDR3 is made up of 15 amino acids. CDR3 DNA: TGTGCCAGCAGCTTAGGTTGGGGAGAACAAGAGACCCAGTACTTC. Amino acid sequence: CASSLGWGEQETQYF.

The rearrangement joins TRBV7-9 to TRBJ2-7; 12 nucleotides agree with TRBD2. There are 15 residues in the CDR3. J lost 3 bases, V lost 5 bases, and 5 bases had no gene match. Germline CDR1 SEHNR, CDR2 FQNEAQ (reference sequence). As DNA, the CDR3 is TGTGCCAGCAGCGACCCTAGCGGGGGGGACTACGAGCAGTACTTC. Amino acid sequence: CASSDPSGGDYEQYF.